This record looks at one T cell receptor beta chain sequence and its context. Some clones are missing from TCRdb's copy, which holds only in-frame ones; the method was immunoSEQ multiplex PCR. In the table there are more than 55,000 clones, approximately 80% of which are singletons. The record originates from a study of PD-L1 blockade in urothelial cancer. Described time point: pretreatment peripheral blood. Germline lookup yields CDR1 SGHNT and CDR2 YENEEA. The CDR3 length is 15 residues. J lost 7 bases, V lost 6 bases, and 10 bases had no gene match. V and J are TRBV11-3 and TRBJ1-1; TRBD1 agrees at 11 bases. Sequencing was performed on PBMCs, taken around atezolizumab (anti-PD-L1) treatment. The receptor's source is a man in his 70s with urothelial cancer. In DNA, the CDR3 is TGTGCCAGCAGTCTTCGGACAGGGGGCGAGGGTGAAGCTTTCTTT. It codes for CASSLRTGGEGEAFF.